A selection of T cell receptor beta chains follows, all from one sample in a study of CD8+CD57+ T cells in acquired aplastic anemia. TCRdb used MiXCR to reprocess the reads, holding one entry per CDR3 protein. The table has hundreds of thousands of distinct CDR3 sequences, approximately 82% seen once. Material for sequencing was sorted CD4+, CD8+, or CD8+CD57+ T cells (not recorded which) from PBMCs. The receptors here all came from a human donor with aplastic anemia. The CDR3 runs from the conserved cysteine through the conserved F or W. D genes are given only for firm matches. Rows may omit the clone size; those that give it use once, few, many or a size class.

NA	TRBV2	TRBJ2-5	NA	CASRGASSRETQYF	TGTGCCAGCAGGGGTGCCTCTAGCCGAGAGACCCAGTACTTC
once	TRBV9	TRBJ1-1	NA	CASSVVAGGSNTEAFF	TGTGCCAGCAGCGTAGTCGCAGGAGGGTCGAACACTGAAGCTTTCTTT
NA	TRBV7-9	TRBJ2-3	TRBD2	CASSSLLATDTQYF	TGTGCCAGCAGCTCGTTACTAGCGACAGATACGCAGTATTTT
NA	TRBV7-9	TRBJ2-3	TRBD2	CASSFQRSGGSDEFRGDTQYF	TGTGCCAGCAGCTTTCAAAGAAGCGGGGGGAGCGATGAGTTTAGGGGGGATACGCAGTATTTT
many	TRBV9	TRBJ1-4	TRBD1	CASSVTGGDEKLFF	TGTGCCAGCAGCGTAACAGGGGGCGATGAAAAACTGTTTTTT
NA	TRBV11-3	TRBJ1-5	NA	CASSYTVTQPQHF	TGCGCCAGCAGCTATACTGTGACTCAGCCCCAGCATTTT
NA	TRBV7-3	TRBJ1-6	NA	CASGLGLTYYKSSLHF	TGTGCCAGCGGCTTGGGGCTGACCTACTATAAGTCATCCCTCCACTTT
NA	TRBV7-3	TRBJ2-3	TRBD2	CASSLAGEAKYF	TGTGCCAGCAGCCTAGCGGGAGAAGCGAAGTATTTT
NA	TRBV7-9	TRBJ2-5	NA	CASSLVPEEETFYF	TGTGCCAGCAGCTTAGTACCCGAGGAGGAGACTTTTTACTTC
NA	TRBV10-3	TRBJ2-7	NA	CAIREAVTDAQYF	TGTGCCATCAGGGAGGCGGTCACAGATGCGCAGTACTTC
NA	TRBV7-8	TRBJ2-7	NA	CASSEYVTDKKYF	TGTGCCAGCAGTGAATATGTGACAGACAAGAAGTACTTC
NA	TRBV10-1	TRBJ2-1	TRBD2	CASRATSGAYNEQFF	TGCGCCAGCAGGGCGACTAGCGGAGCCTACAATGAGCAGTTCTTC
NA	TRBV2	TRBJ2-3	NA	CASSFDGGGTGFTKQYF	TGTGCCAGCAGCTTTGACGGAGGGGGGACTGGGTTCACCAAGCAGTATTTT
NA	TRBV7-7	TRBJ1-5	NA	CASSLCPTNEQYFF	TGTGCTAGCAGCTTATGCCCCACGAATGAGCAGTACTTTTTT
few	TRBV7-9	TRBJ2-7	NA	CASGAVPYEQYF	TGTGCCAGTGGGGCAGTACCTTACGAGCAGTACTTC
few	TRBV5-6	TRBJ1-5	NA	CASSLADSNQPQHF	TGTGCCAGCAGCTTGGCGGATAGCAATCAGCCCCAGCATTTT
NA	TRBV7-6	TRBJ1-2	NA	CASSLGSYNSPLHTF	TGTGCCAGCAGCTTGGGTTCCTATAATTCACCCCTCCACACCTTC
NA	TRBV2	TRBJ2-5	TRBD2	CASSQYGLAGIETQYF	TGTGCCAGCAGTCAGTACGGACTAGCGGGTATAGAGACCCAGTACTTC
once	TRBV7-2	TRBJ2-6	TRBD2	CASSLVGWRGGGGLTF	TGTGCCAGCAGCTTAGTGGGCTGGCGGGGGGGGGGCGGACTGACTTTC
NA	TRBV7-6	TRBJ1-2	TRBD1	CASSSDRGNAPRHTF	TGTGCCAGCAGCTCAGACAGGGGCAATGCACCCCGCCACACCTTC
NA	TRBV7-6	TRBJ2-7	TRBD2	CASSRLAGPRYEQYF	TGTGCCAGCAGCCGACTAGCGGGACCGCGATACGAGCAGTACTTC
NA	TRBV9	TRBJ2-1	NA	CASGGAGNIEYFF	TGTGCCAGCGGAGGAGCTGGGAACATTGAGTACTTCTTC